Shown below are 6 T cell receptor beta chains from a single sample sequenced in a study of cytomegalovirus exposure and HLA in healthy donors (dated by TCRdb to about 2017). Library preparation used the immunoSEQ multiplex PCR assay. For the multiplex PCR, a mixture combining 60 forward primers for TCR Vbeta segments and 13 reverse primers for TCR Jbeta segments was used. Entries here come from immuneACCESS through TCRdb and include only in-frame sequences with V and J called. Some clones fail to appear in such tables; in the studies checked, an unresolved V gene covers under half of the shortfall, and the cause of the remainder is unknown. A total of about 110,000 clones appear in this sample, around four fifths of them only once. The top ten constitute 8.5% to 10% of the sample. Sequencing input: PBMCs. Every receptor here comes from a woman aged 35 to 49 in good health and CMV-seropositive.

The gene calls are TRBV2 and TRBJ2-7; the D is unclear. The ends were cut back, 9 bases at V and 0 bases at J, with 12 bases in the middle. Germline CDR1 is SNHLY and CDR2 is FYNNEI. This CDR3 is built from 13 residues. CDR3 sequence (DNA): TGTGCCAGACGACTGGTAACCTCCTACGAGCAGTACTTC. This encodes CARRLVTSYEQYF.

Written as DNA, the CDR3 is TGTGCCAGCAGCTTCCTTCCGGGCAGGGTGGCAGATACGCAGTATTTT. Amino acids: CASSFLPGRVADTQYF. The chain uses TRBV7-8 and TRBJ2-3; D perhaps matches TRBD1 (5 bases). CDR1 is SGHVS and CDR2 is FQNEAQ in the germline V gene. CDR3 length: 16 residues. V lost 3 bases and J lost 4, with 17 bases in between.

This chain links TRBV5-1 with TRBJ1-5, with a weak D call TRBD1 (6 bases). Germline CDR1 SGHRS, CDR2 YFSETQ. CDR3 length: 17 residues. Between the trimmed V and J ends, which lost 4 bases and 3 bases, there was a span of 20 bases. The CDR3 spells CASSLFPVQGPNQPQHF. The CDR3 DNA reads TGCGCCAGCAGCCTCTTCCCCGTACAGGGTCCCAATCAGCCCCAGCATTTT. The whole variable domain, filled in from reference TRBV5-1 and TRBJ1-5, reads KAGVTQTPRYLIKTRGQQVTLSCSPISGHRSVSWYQQTPGQGLQFLFEYFSETQRNKGNFPGRFSGRQFSNSRSEMNVSTLELGDSALYLCASSLFPVQGPNQPQHFGDGTRLSIL.

Comment on this clone: An end of the junction differs from the germline gene, which may be a read error. The chain links TRBV7-9 to TRBJ2-1, with 9 bases aligning to TRBD2. Germline-derived CDR1 and CDR2 are SEHNR and FQNEAQ (reference sequence). CDR3 length equals 16 residues. CDR3 DNA: TGTTCCAGCAGGATTTTAGCGGGAGAGGGTGGCGGTGAGCAGTTCTTC. Translated: CSSRILAGEGGGEQFF.

The V call is TRBV9, the J call TRBJ2-7; the D gene is possibly TRBD1 (6 bases). The V gene's germline CDR1 is SGDLS and CDR2 YYNGEE. The CDR3 is made up of 14 amino acids. Trimming cost V 4 bases and J 1 base, with 12 bases left between them. CDR3 nucleotide sequence: TGTGCCAGCAGCCCCGGCACAGGGTCCTACGAGCAGTACTTC. Its translation is CASSPGTGSYEQYF.

In this sample, this clone turned up once. This chain joins TRBV4-2 and TRBJ2-3, with D hard to call. Germline V gives CDR1 LGHNA, CDR2 YNFKEQ. CDR3 size: 14 residues. Trimming removed 1 base from V and 4 bases from J, with 9 bases in between. The CDR3 region has the DNA TGTGCCAGCAGCCAAGGCAGTCCGCCAGATACGCAGTATTTT. This codes for CASSQGSPPDTQYF.